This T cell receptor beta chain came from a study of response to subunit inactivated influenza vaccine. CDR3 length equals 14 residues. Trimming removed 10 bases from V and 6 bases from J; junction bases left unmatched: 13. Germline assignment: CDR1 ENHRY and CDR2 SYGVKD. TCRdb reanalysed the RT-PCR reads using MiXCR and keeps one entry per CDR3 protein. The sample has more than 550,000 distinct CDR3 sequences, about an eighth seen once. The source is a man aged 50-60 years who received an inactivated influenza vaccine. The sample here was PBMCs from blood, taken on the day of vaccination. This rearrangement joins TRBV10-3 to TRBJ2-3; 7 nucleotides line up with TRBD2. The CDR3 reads CATGGEPRGDTQYF. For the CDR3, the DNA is TGTGCCACTGGGGGGGAACCACGTGGGGATACGCAGTATTTT.